The source of this TCR beta chain is a study of identifying expanded T cells in peripheral blood. Study-level points and caveats: Differentially abundant clones: about 1.3 between replicates, approximately 16 at about two weeks, approximately 19 at four. Variance in clone template counts between roughly 2-week samples significantly increased with total template count across all healthy donors.

With regard to this clone: Its antigen is not known.

Per the germline V gene, CDR1 is LGHNT and CDR2 is FRNRAP. The V gene lost 4 bases and the J gene lost 9 bases, with 19 bases spanning the gap. The CDR3 runs to 16 residues. TCRdb's table, derived via immunoSEQ multiplex PCR, lists solely in-frame clones and lacks some. The table includes some 80,000 clones, around 90% detected once. Healthy donors had no documented immune events, such as infections, while sampled. The rearrangement joins TRBV12-5 to TRBJ1-6; weak D call: TRBD1 (6 bases). Sequenced material: blood. This TCR came from a person aged 18 to 70 in good health. The CDR3 protein is CASGSSKTKQGSPLHF. DNA for the CDR3: TGTGCTAGTGGTTCATCTAAAACCAAACAGGGTTCACCCCTCCACTTT.